Judged by abundance, the clone carrying this T cell receptor beta chain is medium-sized (0.01 to 0.1%). Antigen: not known. Assay used: immunoSEQ multiplex PCR; TCRdb lists only in-frame clones, some missing. The repertoire holds about 1,100 clones, with less than 20% as singletons. The CDR3 covers 13 residues. CDR1 and CDR2 (germline): SGDLS, YYNGEE. Trimming removed 4 bases at V and 3 bases at J, with 10 bases between. Investigators took adjacent lung free of atypia at least 2 cm from the tumor margin. The data originate from a study of T cells in localized non-small cell lung cancer. Study observations and caveats: It remains possible that heterogeneity exists, since only one tumor region was sequenced. Uninvolved neighboring lung showed the greatest T cell clonality, exceeding tumor. Adjacent lung held a median roughly 54 of the top 100 tumor clones.

This receptor was taken from a male donor at least 60 years old with stage II lung adenocarcinoma. The sample consisted of normal lung tissue next to the tumor, taken before any cancer treatment. The rearrangement links TRBV9 to TRBJ1-1; no clear D gene. The CDR3 DNA follows: TGTGCCAGCAGCTTCTGGCGGGACACTGAAGCTTTCTTT. This sequence encodes CASSFWRDTEAFF.